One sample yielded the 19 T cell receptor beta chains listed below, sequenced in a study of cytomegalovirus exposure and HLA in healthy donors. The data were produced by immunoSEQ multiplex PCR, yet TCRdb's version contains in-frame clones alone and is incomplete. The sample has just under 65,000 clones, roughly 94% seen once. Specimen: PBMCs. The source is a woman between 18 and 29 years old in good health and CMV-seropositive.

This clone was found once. CDR3 sequence (DNA): TGTGCCAGCAGCTTAATCTTTAGCGGGAGATTCTCCTACGAGCAGTACTTC. It codes for CASSLIFSGRFSYEQYF. The genes are TRBV7-9 and TRBJ2-7; 9 bases line up with TRBD2. The CDR3 loop spans 17 amino acids. Germline CDR1 is SEHNR and CDR2 is FQNEAQ (reference sequence). The ends lost 2 bases at V and 0 bases at J; junction bases unmatched: 8.

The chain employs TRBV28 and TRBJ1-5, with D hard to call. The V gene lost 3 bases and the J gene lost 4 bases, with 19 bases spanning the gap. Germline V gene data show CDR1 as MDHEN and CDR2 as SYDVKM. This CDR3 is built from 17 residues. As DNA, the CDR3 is TGTGCCAGCAGTTTCTTTGATCCGCGGTTAGGTAATCAGCCCCAGCATTTT. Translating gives CASSFFDPRLGNQPQHF.

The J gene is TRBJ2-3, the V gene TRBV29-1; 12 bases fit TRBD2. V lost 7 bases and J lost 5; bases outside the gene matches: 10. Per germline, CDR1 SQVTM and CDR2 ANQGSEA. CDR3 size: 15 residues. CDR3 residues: CSGRRLAGAKDTQYF. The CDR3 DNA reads TGCAGCGGAAGGAGACTAGCGGGAGCCAAAGATACGCAGTATTTT.

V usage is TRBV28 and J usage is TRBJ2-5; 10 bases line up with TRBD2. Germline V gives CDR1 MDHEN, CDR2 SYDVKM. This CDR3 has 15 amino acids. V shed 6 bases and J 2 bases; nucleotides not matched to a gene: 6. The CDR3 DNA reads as TGTGCCAGCAGCCGCCGGACTAGCGGACAAGAGACCCAGTACTTC. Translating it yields CASSRRTSGQETQYF.

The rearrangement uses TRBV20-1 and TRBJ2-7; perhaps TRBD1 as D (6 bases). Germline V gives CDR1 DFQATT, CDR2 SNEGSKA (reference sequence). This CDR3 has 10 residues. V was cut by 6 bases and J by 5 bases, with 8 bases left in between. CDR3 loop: CSAQGNEQYF. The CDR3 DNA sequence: TGCAGTGCACAGGGAAACGAGCAGTACTTC.

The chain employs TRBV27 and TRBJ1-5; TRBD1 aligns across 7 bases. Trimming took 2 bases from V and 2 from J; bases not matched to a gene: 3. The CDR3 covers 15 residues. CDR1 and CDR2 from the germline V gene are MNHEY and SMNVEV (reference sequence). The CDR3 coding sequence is TGTGCCAGCAGTTTAGTAGGGGGCGGCAATCAGCCCCAGCATTTT. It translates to CASSLVGGGNQPQHF.

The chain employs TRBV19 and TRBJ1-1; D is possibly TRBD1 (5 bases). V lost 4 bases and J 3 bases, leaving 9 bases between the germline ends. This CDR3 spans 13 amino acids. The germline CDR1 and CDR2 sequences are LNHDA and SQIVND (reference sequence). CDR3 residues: CASSTIGDTEAFF. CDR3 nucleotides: TGTGCCAGTAGTACCATAGGGGACACTGAAGCTTTCTTT.

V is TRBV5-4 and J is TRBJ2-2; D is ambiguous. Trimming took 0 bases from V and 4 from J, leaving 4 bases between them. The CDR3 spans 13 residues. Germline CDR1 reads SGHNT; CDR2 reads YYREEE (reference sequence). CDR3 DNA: TGTGCCAGCAGCTTGGACTCCACCGGGGAGCTGTTTTTT. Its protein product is CASSLDSTGELFF.

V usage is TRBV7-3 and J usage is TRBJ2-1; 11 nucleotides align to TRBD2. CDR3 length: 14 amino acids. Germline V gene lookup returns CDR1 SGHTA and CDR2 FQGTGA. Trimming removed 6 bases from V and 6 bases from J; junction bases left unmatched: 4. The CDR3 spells CASRLAGGTNEQFF. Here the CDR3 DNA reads TGTGCCAGCAGGTTAGCGGGAGGGACCAATGAGCAGTTCTTC.

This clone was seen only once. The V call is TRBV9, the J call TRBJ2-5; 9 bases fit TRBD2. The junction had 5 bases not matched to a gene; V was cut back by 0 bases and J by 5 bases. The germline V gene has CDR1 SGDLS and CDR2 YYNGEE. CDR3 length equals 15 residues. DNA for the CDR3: TGTGCCAGCAGCGTAGGCGGGGGGGCCGGTGAGACCCAGTACTTC. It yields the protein CASSVGGGAGETQYF. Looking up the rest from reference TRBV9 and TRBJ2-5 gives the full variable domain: DSGVTQTPKHLITATGQRVTLRCSPRSGDLSVYWYQQSLDQGLQFLIQYYNGEERAKGNILERFSAQQFPDLHSELNLSSLELGDSALYFCASSVGGGAGETQYFGPGTRLLVL.

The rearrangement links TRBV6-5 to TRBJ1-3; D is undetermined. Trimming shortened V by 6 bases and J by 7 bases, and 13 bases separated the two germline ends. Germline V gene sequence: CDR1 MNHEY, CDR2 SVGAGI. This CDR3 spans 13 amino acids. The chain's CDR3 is CASRKGAGNTIYF. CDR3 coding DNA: TGTGCCAGCAGGAAGGGAGCCGGCAACACCATATATTTT.

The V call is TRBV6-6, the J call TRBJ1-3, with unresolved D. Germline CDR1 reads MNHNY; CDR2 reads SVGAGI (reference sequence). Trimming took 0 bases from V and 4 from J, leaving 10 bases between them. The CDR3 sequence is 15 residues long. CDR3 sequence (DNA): TGTGCCAGCAGTTACTCGATAGGAGCCGGAAACACCATATATTTT. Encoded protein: CASSYSIGAGNTIYF.

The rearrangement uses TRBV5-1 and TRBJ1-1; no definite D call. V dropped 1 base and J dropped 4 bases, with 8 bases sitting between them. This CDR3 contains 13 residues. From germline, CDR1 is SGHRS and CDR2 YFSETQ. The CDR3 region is CASSLSGPTEAFF. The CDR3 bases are TGCGCCAGCAGCTTGTCTGGGCCCACTGAAGCTTTCTTT. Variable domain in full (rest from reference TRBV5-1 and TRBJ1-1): KAGVTQTPRYLIKTRGQQVTLSCSPISGHRSVSWYQQTPGQGLQFLFEYFSETQRNKGNFPGRFSGRQFSNSRSEMNVSTLELGDSALYLCASSLSGPTEAFFGQGTRLTVV.

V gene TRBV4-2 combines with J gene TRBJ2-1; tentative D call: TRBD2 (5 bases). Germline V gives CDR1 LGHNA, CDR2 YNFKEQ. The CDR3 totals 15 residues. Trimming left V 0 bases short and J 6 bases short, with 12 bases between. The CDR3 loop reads CASSQEVSTSNEQFF. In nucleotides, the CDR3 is TGTGCCAGCAGCCAAGAGGTTAGCACTAGCAATGAGCAGTTCTTC.

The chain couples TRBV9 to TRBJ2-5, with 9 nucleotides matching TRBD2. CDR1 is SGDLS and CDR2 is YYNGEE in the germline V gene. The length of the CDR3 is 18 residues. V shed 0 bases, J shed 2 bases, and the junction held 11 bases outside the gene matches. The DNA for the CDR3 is TGTGCCAGCAGCGTAGGGGCCGGGACTAGCAAGCCACAAGAGACCCAGTACTTC. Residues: CASSVGAGTSKPQETQYF.

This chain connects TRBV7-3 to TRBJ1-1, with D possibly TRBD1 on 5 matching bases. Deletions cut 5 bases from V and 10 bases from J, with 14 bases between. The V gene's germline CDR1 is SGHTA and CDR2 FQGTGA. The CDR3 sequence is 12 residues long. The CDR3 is CASSPSGGVAFF. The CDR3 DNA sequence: TGTGCCAGCAGCCCGTCAGGAGGGGTAGCTTTCTTT.

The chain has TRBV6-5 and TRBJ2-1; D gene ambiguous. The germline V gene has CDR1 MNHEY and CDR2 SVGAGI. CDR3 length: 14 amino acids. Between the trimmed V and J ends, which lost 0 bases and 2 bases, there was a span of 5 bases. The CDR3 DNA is TGTGCCAGCAGTTACTCAGGAGCCTACAATGAGCAGTTCTTC. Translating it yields CASSYSGAYNEQFF.

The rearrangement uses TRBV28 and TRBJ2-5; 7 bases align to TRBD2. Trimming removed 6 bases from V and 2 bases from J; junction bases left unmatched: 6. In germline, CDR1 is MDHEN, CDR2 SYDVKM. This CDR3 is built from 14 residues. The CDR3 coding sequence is TGTGCCAGCAGCCAACTAGCGAAACAAGAGACCCAGTACTTC. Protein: CASSQLAKQETQYF.

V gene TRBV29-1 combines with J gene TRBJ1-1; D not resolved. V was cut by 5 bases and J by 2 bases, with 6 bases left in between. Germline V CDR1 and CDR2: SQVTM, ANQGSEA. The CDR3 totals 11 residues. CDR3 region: CSVSTNTEAFF. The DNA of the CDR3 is TGCAGCGTTTCAACTAACACTGAAGCTTTCTTT.